Listed below are T cell receptor beta chains from one sample, sequenced in a study of T cells in tuberculosis. The protocol was immunoSEQ multiplex PCR, while the TCRdb copy is restricted to in-frame clones and leaves out a portion. The sample holds more than 35,000 clones, 90% to 95% seen once. Sample: PBMCs. The origin of the receptors is a donor aged 10-29 years with latent tuberculosis or without tuberculosis infection. Some clones in this sample may be carry-over from other donors' samples. Each CDR3 is given with its conserved first and last residue. A D gene is named only where the DNA matches it firmly. Rows give clone size only sometimes, using once, few, many, or a class for an expanded clone.

CDR3nt: TGTGCCAGCAGTTTAATACTAGCTCGATCGTCCGAGCAGTACTTC
CDR3aa: CASSLILARSSEQYF
d_gene: -
v_gene: TRBV27
abundance: -
j_gene: TRBJ2-7

CDR3nt: TGTGCCAGCAGCCAGTGGACGGGGCGGGACAGGCCCCAGAGCTCCTACAATGAGCAGTTCTTC
CDR3aa: CASSQWTGRDRPQSSYNEQFF
d_gene: TRBD1
v_gene: TRBV4-2
abundance: -
j_gene: TRBJ2-1

CDR3nt: TGCAGCGTTCCTCAGGGATTCGACAATGAGCAGTTCTTC
CDR3aa: CSVPQGFDNEQFF
d_gene: -
v_gene: TRBV29-1
abundance: -
j_gene: TRBJ2-1

CDR3nt: TGCGCCAGCAGCTTGGGAGGCCCCCGGGACTATGGCTACACCTTC
CDR3aa: CASSLGGPRDYGYTF
d_gene: -
v_gene: TRBV5-1
abundance: -
j_gene: TRBJ1-2

CDR3nt: TGTGCCAGTAGTGTGACAGGGAGGAATTCACCCCTCCACTTT
CDR3aa: CASSVTGRNSPLHF
d_gene: TRBD1
v_gene: TRBV19
abundance: once
j_gene: TRBJ1-6

CDR3nt: TGTGCCAGCAGCTACAGGGGATGGGTCACTGAAGCTTTCTTT
CDR3aa: CASSYRGWVTEAFF
d_gene: TRBD1
v_gene: TRBV13
abundance: -
j_gene: TRBJ1-1

CDR3nt: TGTGCCAGCAGCGTAGGTTCAGGGAACCAGCCCCAGCATTTT
CDR3aa: CASSVGSGNQPQHF
d_gene: -
v_gene: TRBV9
abundance: -
j_gene: TRBJ1-5

CDR3nt: TGTGCCAGCACCCGGTTGCTGAACAGTGGCTACACCTTC
CDR3aa: CASTRLLNSGYTF
d_gene: -
v_gene: TRBV6-1
abundance: -
j_gene: TRBJ1-2

CDR3nt: TGCGCCAGCAGCAAACAGCCCCTGGGAGAAGGTGAGCAGTTCTTC
CDR3aa: CASSKQPLGEGEQFF
d_gene: -
v_gene: TRBV5-1
abundance: once
j_gene: TRBJ2-1

CDR3nt: TGTGCCAGCAGACCTACAGGGAAGGCCACTGAAGCTTTCTTT
CDR3aa: CASRPTGKATEAFF
d_gene: -
v_gene: TRBV11-2
abundance: -
j_gene: TRBJ1-1

CDR3nt: TGTGCCAGCAGCCCCAAAGCGGGGGGGCTCGGCAATGAGCAGTTCTTC
CDR3aa: CASSPKAGGLGNEQFF
d_gene: TRBD2
v_gene: TRBV7-2
abundance: medium-sized
j_gene: TRBJ2-1

CDR3nt: TGTGCCATCAGTGCTACCGGGACAGGGGAGACTGAAAAACTGTTTTTT
CDR3aa: CAISATGTGETEKLFF
d_gene: TRBD1
v_gene: TRBV10-3
abundance: -
j_gene: TRBJ1-4

CDR3nt: TGTGCCAGCAGCAAGGGACAGGGGGTTATCGCCTACGAGCAGTACTTC
CDR3aa: CASSKGQGVIAYEQYF
d_gene: TRBD1
v_gene: TRBV11-2
abundance: -
j_gene: TRBJ2-7

CDR3nt: TGTGCCAGCAGCGTGGACAGAGACTATGGCTACACCTTC
CDR3aa: CASSVDRDYGYTF
d_gene: -
v_gene: TRBV6-1
abundance: -
j_gene: TRBJ1-2

CDR3nt: TGTGCCAGCAGCTTAGCGGGACATCTAGCCAAAAACATTCAGTACTTC
CDR3aa: CASSLAGHLAKNIQYF
d_gene: -
v_gene: TRBV7-2
abundance: -
j_gene: TRBJ2-4

CDR3nt: TGTGCCAGCTCACGCCCCACGGGGGGGACGACTGAAGCTTTCTTT
CDR3aa: CASSRPTGGTTEAFF
d_gene: -
v_gene: TRBV18
abundance: -
j_gene: TRBJ1-1

CDR3nt: TGTGCCAGCAGTTCAGTCCATGGCTACACCTTC
CDR3aa: CASSSVHGYTF
d_gene: -
v_gene: TRBV6-6
abundance: -
j_gene: TRBJ1-2

CDR3nt: TGTGCCAGCAGCTTAGCGCTGGGGGCGACCACAGGGAGTGGGAACACAGATACGCAGTATTTT
CDR3aa: CASSLALGATTGSGNTDTQYF
d_gene: -
v_gene: TRBV7-2
abundance: -
j_gene: TRBJ2-3

CDR3nt: TGCGCCAGCAGTCAACGGGGGGGCGCAGATACGCAGTATTTT
CDR3aa: CASSQRGGADTQYF
d_gene: TRBD2
v_gene: TRBV10-1
abundance: -
j_gene: TRBJ2-3

CDR3nt: TGTGCCAGCAGTTTAGACAAGAACACTGAAGCTTTCTTT
CDR3aa: CASSLDKNTEAFF
d_gene: -
v_gene: TRBV27
abundance: -
j_gene: TRBJ1-1

CDR3nt: TGTGCCAGCCGGACAGACGGCTCTGGAAACACCATATATTTT
CDR3aa: CASRTDGSGNTIYF
d_gene: -
v_gene: TRBV5-6
abundance: -
j_gene: TRBJ1-3

CDR3nt: TGTGCCTGGAGTGAGGGGGCGAGAGGGGCCAACGTCCTGACTTTC
CDR3aa: CAWSEGARGANVLTF
d_gene: TRBD1
v_gene: TRBV30
abundance: -
j_gene: TRBJ2-6

CDR3nt: TGTGCCAGCAGGGGACAGGGGCAGGACACTGAAGCTTTCTTT
CDR3aa: CASRGQGQDTEAFF
d_gene: TRBD1
v_gene: TRBV7-3
abundance: -
j_gene: TRBJ1-1

CDR3nt: TGTGCCAGCAGCTTAAGGGCGGGACAGGGCTACAATGAGCAGTTCTTC
CDR3aa: CASSLRAGQGYNEQFF
d_gene: TRBD1
v_gene: TRBV7-8
abundance: -
j_gene: TRBJ2-1

CDR3nt: TGTGCCAGCAGCCCTGGCGGTGAAGCTTTCTTT
CDR3aa: CASSPGGEAFF
d_gene: -
v_gene: TRBV7-8
abundance: -
j_gene: TRBJ1-1

CDR3nt: TGTGCCAGCAGTTACTCGATTGCAGGATTAACTGAAGCTTTCTTT
CDR3aa: CASSYSIAGLTEAFF
d_gene: -
v_gene: TRBV6-5
abundance: once
j_gene: TRBJ1-1

CDR3nt: TGCGCCAGCAGCCGCTTGACCCCAGGGGGCTCCTATAATTCACCCCTCCACTTT
CDR3aa: CASSRLTPGGSYNSPLHF
d_gene: TRBD1
v_gene: TRBV4-3
abundance: -
j_gene: TRBJ1-6

CDR3nt: TGCGCCAGCAGCTTGGGGACTAGCGGTTTCATCGATACGCAGTATTTT
CDR3aa: CASSLGTSGFIDTQYF
d_gene: TRBD2
v_gene: TRBV5-1
abundance: -
j_gene: TRBJ2-3

CDR3nt: TGTGCCAGCAGCTTGGCACCCCTAGCGGGGGGAACCTACAATGAGCAGTTCTTC
CDR3aa: CASSLAPLAGGTYNEQFF
d_gene: TRBD2
v_gene: TRBV5-4
abundance: -
j_gene: TRBJ2-1

CDR3nt: TGTGCCAGCACCTTGGGGGGGAGGTCCGGGGAGCTGTTTTTT
CDR3aa: CASTLGGRSGELFF
d_gene: TRBD2
v_gene: TRBV11-2
abundance: -
j_gene: TRBJ2-2

CDR3nt: TGCGCCAGCAGCCAAGCCCTGAGGGGGTCTGGGGCCAACGTCCTGACTTTC
CDR3aa: CASSQALRGSGANVLTF
d_gene: -
v_gene: TRBV4-3
abundance: -
j_gene: TRBJ2-6

CDR3nt: TGTGCCAGCAGCGCGGACTATTCTTACAATGAGCAGTTCTTC
CDR3aa: CASSADYSYNEQFF
d_gene: -
v_gene: TRBV7-3
abundance: -
j_gene: TRBJ2-1

CDR3nt: TGTGCCAGTAGGACAGTCGAGGTTGGTGAAGCTTTCTTT
CDR3aa: CASRTVEVGEAFF
d_gene: -
v_gene: TRBV19
abundance: -
j_gene: TRBJ1-1

CDR3nt: TGTGCCAGCAGCTTCAGTGGCGGGGGCTACGAGCAGTACTTC
CDR3aa: CASSFSGGGYEQYF
d_gene: TRBD2
v_gene: TRBV7-2
abundance: -
j_gene: TRBJ2-7

CDR3nt: TGTGCCAGTAGGTCGACAGGGTTCTGGACCCTTTATAGCAATCAGCCCCAGCATTTT
CDR3aa: CASRSTGFWTLYSNQPQHF
d_gene: TRBD1
v_gene: TRBV19
abundance: -
j_gene: TRBJ1-5

CDR3nt: TGCGCCAGCAGCCAAAATTTAGCGGGGGGTACCAAAAACATTCAGTACTTC
CDR3aa: CASSQNLAGGTKNIQYF
d_gene: TRBD2
v_gene: TRBV4-1
abundance: -
j_gene: TRBJ2-4

CDR3nt: TGTGCCAGCAGCTTAGTAGCGGGGACGGTGGATGAGCAGTTCTTC
CDR3aa: CASSLVAGTVDEQFF
d_gene: TRBD2
v_gene: TRBV7-8
abundance: -
j_gene: TRBJ2-1

CDR3nt: TGTGCCAGCAGCTCGAAGGGGGGGCCTAACACCGGGGAGCTGTTTTTT
CDR3aa: CASSSKGGPNTGELFF
d_gene: -
v_gene: TRBV7-2
abundance: -
j_gene: TRBJ2-2

CDR3nt: TGTGCCAGCAGCCCGGGGACTAGCGGAGTGGGCAATGAGCAGTTCTTC
CDR3aa: CASSPGTSGVGNEQFF
d_gene: TRBD2
v_gene: TRBV2
abundance: -
j_gene: TRBJ2-1

CDR3nt: TGTGCCAGCTCTCTGACTAGCGGTAAAGAGTTGAGCACAGATACGCAGTATTTT
CDR3aa: CASSLTSGKELSTDTQYF
d_gene: TRBD2
v_gene: TRBV18
abundance: -
j_gene: TRBJ2-3

CDR3nt: TGCGCCAGCAGCTTGTTTGTGTCAGATTCCCGCGGAGAAGCTTTCTTT
CDR3aa: CASSLFVSDSRGEAFF
d_gene: -
v_gene: TRBV5-1
abundance: -
j_gene: TRBJ1-1

CDR3nt: TGTGCCAGTAGTATCACTAACACTGAAGCTTTCTTT
CDR3aa: CASSITNTEAFF
d_gene: -
v_gene: TRBV19
abundance: -
j_gene: TRBJ1-1

CDR3nt: TGTGCCAGCAGGCTACCGGGACAGGGAGGTTCACCCCTCCACTTT
CDR3aa: CASRLPGQGGSPLHF
d_gene: TRBD1
v_gene: TRBV27
abundance: -
j_gene: TRBJ1-6